The rows below give T cell receptor beta chains drawn from one sample of a study of blood T cell repertoires in COVID-19. Sequencing was performed with immunoSEQ multiplex PCR; in TCRdb, only in-frame clones are kept and a portion is missing. This sample has roughly 92,000 clones; about nine tenths occur once, and the top ten carry about 5.5%. Sequenced sample: peripheral blood. These receptors all stem from a man aged 50-60 years with acute or convalescent COVID-19. Each CDR3 is given with its conserved first and last residue.

v_gene	j_gene	CDR3aa
TRBV19	TRBJ1-1	CASSIDSGLLKLRNTEAFF
TRBV30	TRBJ2-7	CAWSVRGRTYEQYF
TRBV19	TRBJ2-3	CASSSRTGGTDTQYF
TRBV18	TRBJ2-1	CASSPLGQNSNEQFF
TRBV3-1/TRBV3-2	TRBJ2-7	CASSQGTLAAAYEQYF
TRBV7-9	TRBJ2-7	CASSSITGHSYEQYF
TRBV19	TRBJ1-1	CASQDTVPMNTEAFF
TRBV11-3	TRBJ2-3	CASSLDRWGAGTDTQYF
TRBV6-6	TRBJ1-1	CASSYPGLSGSTEAFF
TRBV9	TRBJ2-3	CASSAVGTGRGLAGVDTQYF
TRBV3-1/TRBV3-2	TRBJ1-5	CASSQDLTGATSNQPQHF
TRBV6-6	TRBJ1-1	CASSRSGSTNTEAFF
TRBV6-6	TRBJ2-2	CASRLAGGTGELFF
TRBV2	TRBJ2-7	CASSDPSGSYEQYF